The present T cell receptor beta chain was sequenced within a study of blood T cells in healthy people across ages. Total RNA extraction produced at least 6 micrograms (per sample) for the study. Study-wide results and caveats: Age brought a roughly linear fall in TCR beta diversity measured per million T cells.

PCR was performed a second time for roughly 6 to 12 cycles using a sample-barcoded 5' primer and a J-beta primer mix. Unique molecular identifiers of 12 random nucleotides labeled each cDNA. MiXCR, applied by TCRdb to the 5' RACE reads, yields one record per CDR3 protein. The table has 1.5 million to 2 million distinct CDR3 sequences, just under 50% seen once; the top ten hold 2% to 2.5%. CDR3 length: 12 amino acids. V was trimmed by 4 bases and J by 5 bases, leaving 5 bases between them. Regarding this clonotype: Its antigen is not known.

This chain connects TRBV12-3 or TRBV12-4 to TRBJ1-4; D is unresolved. Sequencing was performed on blood. This TCR came from a woman aged 40 to 50 in good health. The CDR3 sequence: CASSSGNEKLFF. DNA for the CDR3: TGTGCCAGCAGTTCCGGGAATGAAAAACTGTTTTTT.